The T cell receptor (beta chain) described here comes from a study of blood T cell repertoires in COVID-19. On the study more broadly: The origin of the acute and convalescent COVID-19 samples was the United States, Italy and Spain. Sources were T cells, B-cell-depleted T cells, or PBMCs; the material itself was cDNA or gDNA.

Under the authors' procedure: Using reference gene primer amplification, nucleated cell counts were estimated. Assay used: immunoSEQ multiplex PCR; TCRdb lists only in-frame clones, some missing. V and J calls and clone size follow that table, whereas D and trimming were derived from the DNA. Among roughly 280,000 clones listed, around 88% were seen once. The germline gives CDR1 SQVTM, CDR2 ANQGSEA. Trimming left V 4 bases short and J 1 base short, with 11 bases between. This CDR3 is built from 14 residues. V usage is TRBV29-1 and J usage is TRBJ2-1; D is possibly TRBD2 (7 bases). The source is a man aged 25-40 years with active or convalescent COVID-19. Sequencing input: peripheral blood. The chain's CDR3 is CSVVRGGSYNEQFF. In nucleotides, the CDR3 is TGCAGCGTTGTGAGGGGGGGGTCCTACAATGAGCAGTTCTTC.